This T cell receptor beta chain was sequenced during a study of blood T cell repertoires in COVID-19. Clones were read by immunoSEQ multiplex PCR, and TCRdb kept only the in-frame ones, dropping some. The sample lists 270,000 or so clones, approximately 84% occurring once. The germline V and J ends were trimmed by 5 bases and 1 base, with 17 bases remaining between them. Germline CDR1 and CDR2: SGHTA and FQGNSA. The CDR3 length is 16 residues. The V gene is TRBV7-2, the J gene TRBJ1-1, with D possibly being TRBD1 (6 bases). The sequence came from a human donor with COVID-19, enrolled during active disease. The donor label of this sample is uncertain. Sample: peripheral blood. DNA for the CDR3: TGTGCCAGCAGCCCTCGGGAGGGGGATACGAACACTGAAGCTTTCTTT. This gives the protein CASSPREGDTNTEAFF.